Sequencing of this T cell receptor (beta chain) was carried out in a study of T cell responses to AZD1222 COVID-19 vaccine. Study outcomes and limitations: Only 5 or 6 people who got AZD1222 tested seropositive at baseline. Vaccine-associated CD4 TCRs spanned spike, dominant at 160-218 and 743-854. Reportedly, nearly half of unique spike TCRs recognized epitopes outside B.1.351/B.1.1.7 mutations.

Points on this clone: Its antigen is still unknown.

Second-dose timings of about 4 or about 12 weeks were pooled. Sequenced by immunoSEQ multiplex PCR; TCRdb stores in-frame clones only, minus some. Found here are over 50,000 clones, roughly four fifths of them singletons; the top ten hold around 28%. The input for sequencing was peripheral blood, taken 28 days after the second AZD1222 dose. This receptor was taken from an adult who received the AZD1222 COVID-19 vaccine.

The CDR3 here is CASSPWASGRGTDTQYF. The DNA for the CDR3 is TGCGCCAGCAGCCCGTGGGCTAGCGGGAGGGGGACAGATACGCAGTATTTT. The chain employs TRBV5-1 and TRBJ2-3; TRBD2 aligns across 12 bases. The CDR3 has 17 amino acids. CDR1 and CDR2 from the germline V gene are SGHRS and YFSETQ. V dropped 4 bases and J dropped 3; count of bases not matched to a gene: 9.